There are a few counts of the clone carrying this T cell receptor beta chain. Its antigen is undetermined. This record comes from a study of shared clonotypes between healthy human individuals. Germline values: CDR1 KGHSH, CDR2 LQKENI. The CDR3 is made up of 13 amino acids. V was pared by 6 bases and J by 5 bases, with 13 bases between. TCRdb's table, derived via immunoSEQ multiplex PCR, lists solely in-frame clones and lacks some. The profile shows 450,000 to 500,000 clones, around 80% of them singletons. Findings and limits, study-wide: Sample collection involved blood only; tissue repertoires are likely different.

The sequenced sample consisted of PBMCs. The chain carries TRBV18 and TRBJ2-5; the D call may be TRBD1 or TRBD2 (7 bases each). The receptor's source is a woman between 40 and 50 years old in good health. Some clones in this sample may be carry-over from other donors' samples. CDR3 protein: CASSRQGGETQYF. The CDR3 coding sequence is TGTGCCAGCTCCCGACAGGGAGGGGAGACCCAGTACTTC.